These T cell receptor beta chains were read from a single sample in a study of a mutant IDH1 vaccine in newly diagnosed glioma. No cognate antigen is known for these TCRs. Repertoires were generated with immunoSEQ multiplex PCR, while TCRdb's copy carries only in-frame clones and drops some. Of over 55,000 clones detected, 82% appear once; the ten largest clones hold approximately 3.1%. This material consisted of PBMCs, taken from a glioma patient whose treatment included an IDH1 peptide vaccine. Receptor source: a woman aged 18-29 years with glioma. Some clones in this sample may be carry-over from other donors' samples. CDR3s include the opening cysteine and the closing phenylalanine or tryptophan. The order of the fields is D gene, clone size, J gene, V gene, CDR3 protein, CDR3 DNA. The D gene is left open where the match is weak. The size entry is marked missing in some rows and otherwise reads once, few, many or a size class.

>TRBD2|.|TRBJ2-1|TRBV5-1
CASRRGLAGGVTSSYNEQFF
TGCGCCAGCAGGAGGGGACTAGCGGGAGGGGTTACTAGCTCCTACAATGAGCAGTTCTTC
>.|.|TRBJ1-1|TRBV18
CASSPNQPGNTEAFF
TGTGCCAGCTCACCCAATCAGCCCGGGAACACTGAAGCTTTCTTT
>TRBD1|.|TRBJ2-1|TRBV2
CAQGVEYNEQFF
TGTGCCCAGGGGGTTGAGTACAATGAGCAGTTCTTC
>.|.|TRBJ1-1|TRBV29-1
CSAPTEDEAFF
TGCAGCGCCCCCACAGAAGATGAAGCTTTCTTT
>TRBD2|once|TRBJ2-7|TRBV10-3
CAISGRLAGIYEQYF
TGTGCCATCAGTGGGCGGCTAGCGGGGATCTACGAGCAGTACTTC
>TRBD1|.|TRBJ2-2|TRBV5-1
CASSLRGQGATGELFF
TGCGCCAGCAGCTTGCGGGGACAGGGGGCAACCGGGGAGCTGTTTTTT
>TRBD1|.|TRBJ2-5|TRBV19
CATSLGTGGVGTQYF
TGTGCCACATCTCTCGGGACAGGGGGCGTCGGGACCCAGTACTTC
>.|once|TRBJ1-6|TRBV7-9
CASSRSGGDSPLHF
TGTGCCAGCAGCCGTTCAGGAGGGGATTCACCCCTCCACTTT
>TRBD1|.|TRBJ2-7|TRBV7-9
CASSLGQGWDEQYF
TGTGCCAGCAGCTTAGGACAGGGTTGGGACGAGCAGTACTTC
>TRBD1|.|TRBJ1-1|TRBV5-4
CASSLGGLGTEAFF
TGTGCCAGCAGCCTAGGGGGCCTGGGCACTGAAGCTTTCTTT
>.|.|TRBJ1-6|TRBV4-2
CASTPDSTLNSPLHF
TGTGCCAGCACCCCAGACAGTACCCTTAATTCACCCCTCCACTTT
>.|.|TRBJ1-2|TRBV4-3
CASSHLSAGYGYTF
TGCGCCAGCAGCCACTTGAGCGCCGGCTATGGCTACACCTTC
>.|.|TRBJ1-2|TRBV7-2
CASSSRVFDSYYGYTF
TGTGCCAGCAGCTCTAGGGTCTTTGACAGCTACTATGGCTACACCTTC
>.|few|TRBJ1-1|TRBV6-1
CATRRWSNTEAFF
TGTGCCACCAGGAGGTGGTCAAACACTGAAGCTTTCTTT
>.|.|TRBJ2-7|TRBV29-1
CSVDWGSYEQYF
TGCAGCGTTGACTGGGGCTCCTACGAGCAGTACTTC
>.|.|TRBJ1-5|TRBV21-1
CASTLSRDTNSNQPQHF
TGTGCCAGCACCCTGTCCCGGGACACGAATAGCAATCAGCCCCAGCATTTT
>.|.|TRBJ2-6|TRBV15
CATSSSRGSGANVLTF
TGTGCCACCAGCTCTTCCAGGGGTTCCGGGGCCAACGTCCTGACTTTC
>.|.|TRBJ2-1|TRBV7-9
CASSPGEVGNEQFF
TGTGCCAGCAGCCCCGGGGAGGTCGGCAATGAGCAGTTCTTC
>TRBD1|.|TRBJ2-7|TRBV12-5
CASALQQGAGEQYF
TGTGCTAGTGCTTTACAACAGGGGGCAGGGGAGCAGTACTTC
>TRBD2|.|TRBJ2-2|TRBV10-3
CAISDLAGATTGELFF
TGTGCCATCAGTGACTTAGCGGGGGCTACAACCGGGGAGCTGTTTTTT
>.|large|TRBJ2-7|TRBV4-1
CASSQLGDPSSYEQYF
TGCGCCAGCAGCCAGTTAGGGGACCCGAGCTCCTACGAGCAGTACTTC
>.|once|TRBJ1-2|TRBV6-6
CASGGRTNYGYTF
TGTGCCAGCGGAGGGCGTACTAACTATGGCTACACCTTC
>.|.|TRBJ1-4|TRBV18
CASSPQGREKLFF
TGTGCCAGCTCACCGCAGGGACGGGAAAAACTGTTTTTT